This passage covers 21 T cell receptor beta chains from one sample sequenced in a study of T cell repertoires in cytomegalovirus infection. TCRdb re-called the reads through MiXCR, storing one row per CDR3 protein. This table has around 740,000 distinct CDR3 sequences, roughly 36% appearing once. Sequencing was carried out using PBMCs. These receptors originate from a human donor in good health (CMV status not recorded). Some clones in this sample may be carry-over from other donors' samples.

This clonotype was counted between two and nine times. V and J are TRBV10-3 and TRBJ2-2; D not resolved. This CDR3 region has 14 residues. Looked up from germline, CDR1 is ENHRY and CDR2 is SYGVKD. The ends were cut back, 1 base at V and 3 bases at J, with 6 bases in the middle. The chain's CDR3 is CAISELGDTGELFF. The CDR3 DNA follows: TGTGCCATCAGTGAGTTGGGTGACACCGGGGAGCTGTTTTTT.

This clonotype was detected only a few times. The genes are TRBV7-2 and TRBJ2-7; 8 bases match TRBD1. The CDR3 is 13 residues long. Germline V gives CDR1 SGHTA, CDR2 FQGNSA. The V and J ends lost 5 bases and 5 bases, in that order; junction bases with no gene match: 5. Here the CDR3 reads CASSLTGAHEQYF. The CDR3 region has the DNA TGTGCCAGCAGCCTGACAGGGGCCCACGAGCAGTACTTC.

This clonotype was observed a handful of times. The chain carries TRBV18 and TRBJ1-5; D perhaps matches TRBD1 (5 bases). The CDR3 loop spans 13 amino acids. Germline V gene lookup returns CDR1 KGHSH and CDR2 LQKENI. Deletions cut 1 base from V and 6 bases from J, with 7 bases between. CDR3 region: CASSPQGTQPQHF. CDR3 nucleotide sequence: TGTGCCAGCTCACCACAGGGGACTCAGCCCCAGCATTTT.

This sequence joins TRBV7-8 and TRBJ2-7; TRBD2 aligns across 8 bases. The CDR3 extends over 14 amino acids. Germline V gene lookup returns CDR1 SGHVS and CDR2 FQNEAQ. V was pared by 5 bases and J by 3 bases, with 6 bases of the junction left unmatched. CDR3 bases: TGTGCCAGCAGCCCAGGACTAGCACTCTACGAGCAGTACTTC. Amino acids: CASSPGLALYEQYF.

The chain employs TRBV5-1 and TRBJ2-7, with D maybe TRBD1 (6 bases). Per germline, CDR1 SGHRS and CDR2 YFSETQ. This CDR3 is built from 12 residues. Deletions cut 5 bases from V and 6 bases from J, with 12 bases between. Here the CDR3 DNA reads TGCGCCAGCAGACTATTAGGGGGCGAGCAGTACTTC. Translation gives CASRLLGGEQYF.

This chain uses TRBV12-3 or TRBV12-4 with TRBJ1-2; 7 bases agree with TRBD1. V shed 3 bases, J shed 4 bases, and the junction held 8 bases outside the gene matches. This CDR3 has 15 amino acids. CDR3 bases: TGTGCCAGCAGTTTCGAGGGGGCGCTTAGCTATGGCTACACCTTC. It translates to CASSFEGALSYGYTF.

Points on this clonotype: This may arise from a read error, as a much more abundant clone is one base away. This chain joins TRBV7-9 and TRBJ1-1, with D unclear. There are 12 residues in the CDR3. In germline, CDR1 is SEHNR, CDR2 FQNEAQ (reference sequence). CDR3 DNA sequence: TGTGCCAGCAGCGCGGCCAACACTGAAGCTTACTTT. It yields the protein CASSAANTEAYF.

The rearrangement joins TRBV19 to TRBJ1-1; D is ambiguous. The CDR3 covers 14 residues. Looked up from germline, CDR1 is LNHDA and CDR2 is SQIVND (reference sequence). V lost 8 bases, J lost 1 base, and 14 bases lay in between. CDR3 coding DNA: TGTGCCAGTCTTTCCCGATCCCCGAACACTGAAGCTTTCTTT. Its translation: CASLSRSPNTEAFF.

This clonotype was seen only a few times. The chain links TRBV6-2 or TRBV6-3 to TRBJ1-5; a weak D match, TRBD1 (6 bases). Looked up from germline, CDR1 is MNHEY and CDR2 is SVGEGT. CDR3 length equals 15 residues. Trimming stripped 5 bases from V and 6 bases from J, with 17 bases between. As DNA, the CDR3 is TGTGCCAGCAGTGAACGGGGGCAGGGGAGTCAGCCCCAGCATTTT. Protein sequence: CASSERGQGSQPQHF.

This clonotype was counted a few times. The rearrangement joins TRBV23-1 to TRBJ2-2; no firm D call. TRBV23-1 is annotated as an ORF whose role is uncertain. The CDR3 has 11 amino acids. Trimming shortened V by 9 bases and J by 4 bases, and 6 bases separated the two germline ends. Written as DNA, the CDR3 is TGCGCCAGTTGGACCACCGGGGAGCTGTTTTTT. Protein: CASWTTGELFF.

This clonotype appeared a few times. This chain joins TRBV7-6 and TRBJ1-4; D not certain. The germline V gene encodes CDR1 SGHVS and CDR2 FNYEAQ. This CDR3 region has 12 residues. Trimming took off 5 bases at V and 6 bases at J, with 7 bases between the two ends. Written as DNA, the CDR3 is TGTGCCAGCAGCGCCGAAGATGAAAAACTGTTTTTT. Its protein product is CASSAEDEKLFF.

This clonotype was found a few times. V gene TRBV29-1 combines with J gene TRBJ2-3; maybe TRBD1 (5 bases). The ends were cut back, 4 bases at V and 6 bases at J, with 8 bases in the middle. Germline V CDR1 and CDR2: SQVTM, ANQGSEA. This CDR3 spans 11 amino acids. The CDR3 bases are TGCAGCGTTGCAGGGTTGGATACGCAGTATTTT. It specifies CSVAGLDTQYF.

The V and J genes are TRBV5-6 and TRBJ1-1; D is undetermined. The CDR3 covers 14 residues. The germline V and J ends were trimmed by 4 bases and 6 bases, with 16 bases remaining between them. Germline CDR1 and CDR2: SGHDT and YYEEEE. The CDR3 DNA reads as TGTGCCAGCAGCCCGAGCTGGGAGAGCGCTGAAGCTTTCTTT. Residues: CASSPSWESAEAFF.

This chain uses TRBV12-3 or TRBV12-4 with TRBJ2-1; no clear D gene. Trimming left V 6 bases short and J 9 bases short, with 9 bases between. The CDR3 spans 11 residues. CDR3 loop: CASSSTPEQFF. DNA for the CDR3: TGTGCCAGCAGCTCAACTCCTGAGCAGTTCTTC.

In this sample, this clonotype turned up many times. CDR3 residues: CASSAGPGPKAFF. Written as DNA, the CDR3 is TGTGCCAGCAGCGCAGGCCCGGGACCAAAAGCTTTCTTT. J is TRBJ1-1 and V is TRBV7-4, with a possible D match to TRBD1 (5 bases). The CDR3 is 13 residues long. Germline V gene sequence: CDR1 SGHVT, CDR2 SQSDAQ. V was pared by 5 bases and J by 9 bases, with 16 bases between.

The chain is built from TRBV2 and TRBJ1-1; D may be TRBD1 (5 bases). CDR1 and CDR2 from the germline V gene are SNHLY and FYNNEI. Deletions cut 2 bases from V and 1 base from J, with 11 bases between. This CDR3 comprises 15 residues. CDR3 coding DNA: TGTGCCAGCAGTGAACAGGGCAGGGAGAACACTGAAGCTTTCTTT. This sequence encodes CASSEQGRENTEAFF.

The chain joins TRBV4-2 to TRBJ1-1; 7 nucleotides agree with TRBD1. The CDR3 has 13 residues. Per the germline V gene, CDR1 is LGHNA and CDR2 is YNFKEQ. J was trimmed by 3 bases and V by 7 bases; bases with no gene match: 5. CDR3 DNA: TGTGCCAGCACCAGGGGGGGAGACACTGAAGCTTTCTTT. This sequence encodes CASTRGGDTEAFF.

At least ten counts were recorded for this clonotype. This chain connects TRBV4-1 to TRBJ2-7; the D gene is possibly TRBD1 (6 bases). The CDR3 is 14 amino acids. The germline gives CDR1 MGHRA, CDR2 YSYEKL. The V end was cut by 8 bases, the J end by 0 bases, with 14 bases between. The CDR3 region is CASSAVDSSYEQYF. The CDR3 nucleotides are TGCGCCAGCTCCGCCGTGGACAGCTCCTACGAGCAGTACTTC.

The table lists this clonotype with a few counts. This chain uses TRBV6-5 with TRBJ1-2; possible D gene TRBD1, 6 bases. Trimming took off 2 bases at V and 2 bases at J, with 12 bases between the two ends. The CDR3 contains 15 residues. Germline V gene data show CDR1 as MNHEY and CDR2 as SVGAGI. The CDR3, as DNA: TGTGCCAGCAGTTACATGACAGGCTTGAACTATGGCTACACCTTC. This sequence encodes CASSYMTGLNYGYTF.

The V and J genes are TRBV5-1 and TRBJ1-5; maybe TRBD1 (6 bases). The CDR3 contains 15 residues. The germline V and J ends were trimmed by 4 bases and 1 base, with 12 bases remaining between them. The germline V gene encodes CDR1 SGHRS and CDR2 YFSETQ. The CDR3 is CASSQFGQSNQPQHF. The CDR3 DNA is TGCGCCAGCAGCCAGTTCGGACAGAGCAATCAGCCCCAGCATTTT.

There are a few counts of this clonotype. The V gene is TRBV28, the J gene TRBJ1-4, with D perhaps matching TRBD1 (5 bases). Looked up from germline, CDR1 is MDHEN and CDR2 is SYDVKM. Between the trimmed V and J ends, which lost 5 bases and 7 bases, there was a span of 17 bases. This CDR3 is built from 15 residues. CDR3 bases: TGTGCCAGCAGTGCCCCCGGGGCTTCGGGTGAAAAACTGTTTTTT. Protein product: CASSAPGASGEKLFF.